A selection of T cell receptor beta chains follows, all from one sample in a study of T-cell reconstitution after alpha-beta-depleted transplantation in children. TCRdb used MiXCR to reprocess the PCR reads, holding one entry per CDR3 protein. The sample carries approximately 93,000 distinct CDR3 sequences, approximately 8.4% recorded once. Sequences were derived from PBMCs from the stem cell graft donor, sampled from the stem cell graft. Source of these receptors: a human donor who donated a stem cell graft to a child with congenital amegakaryocytic thrombocytopenia. Both conserved end residues are part of each CDR3. Fields, in order: V gene, clone size, J gene, D gene, CDR3 protein, CDR3 DNA. A D gene is named only where the DNA matches it firmly. Clone size is shown for a subset of rows, as once, few, many or a class of expanded clone.

>TRBV12-3/TRBV12-4|.|TRBJ2-2|.
CAFSLAYSPFLANTGELFF
TGTGCCTTCAGTTTAGCTTACTCCCCTTTTCTGGCGAACACCGGGGAGCTGTTTTTT
>TRBV13|many|TRBJ1-5|.
CASSLSRRGPQHF
TGTGCCAGCAGCCTCTCCCGTCGGGGGCCCCAGCATTTT
>TRBV12-3/TRBV12-4|once|TRBJ2-3|TRBD1
CALSLIGTGTDTQYF
TGTGCCCTCAGTTTAATCGGGACAGGCACAGATACGCAGTATTTT
>TRBV12-3/TRBV12-4|many|TRBJ1-3|.
CASLIQGGNTIYF
TGTGCCAGTTTGATTCAGGGGGGAAACACCATATATTTT
>TRBV7-2|many|TRBJ2-7|TRBD1
CASSTGQGFNEQYF
TGTGCCAGCAGCACCGGACAGGGTTTCAACGAGCAGTACTTC
>TRBV15|many|TRBJ2-1|TRBD2
CATSTPLLAGGRNEQFF
TGTGCCACCAGTACCCCTTTACTAGCGGGGGGGCGTAATGAGCAGTTCTTC
>TRBV5-1|many|TRBJ1-6|.
CASSIDSNSPLHF
TGCGCCAGCAGTATCGACAGCAATTCACCCCTCCACTTT
>TRBV5-1|many|TRBJ1-6|TRBD1
CASSPKGTGVSPLHF
TGCGCCAGCAGCCCCAAGGGGACAGGGGTCTCACCCCTCCACTTT
>TRBV7-2|many|TRBJ1-2|.
CASSPEGYHYGYTF
TGTGCCAGCAGCCCCGAGGGTTATCACTATGGCTACACCTTC
>TRBV20-1|many|TRBJ2-3|.
CSASAETDTQYF
TGCAGTGCTAGCGCAGAGACAGATACGCAGTATTTT
>TRBV27|many|TRBJ2-2|.
CASSLSYRGELFF
TGTGCCAGCAGTTTATCCTACAGGGGGGAGCTGTTTTTT
>TRBV5-5|.|TRBJ1-5|.
CASSLLGDQPQHF
TGTGCCAGCAGCTTGCTTGGTGATCAGCCCCAGCATTTT
>TRBV20-1|many|TRBJ1-5|.
CSARKWGPNQPQHF
TGCAGTGCTAGAAAGTGGGGGCCAAATCAGCCCCAGCATTTT
>TRBV28|many|TRBJ1-4|.
CASSLRGEEKLFF
TGTGCCAGCAGTTTGAGAGGAGAGGAAAAACTGTTTTTT
>TRBV20-1|many|TRBJ2-1|.
CSAAPGEQGFHEQFF
TGCAGTGCTGCCCCCGGGGAACAGGGTTTCCATGAGCAGTTCTTC
>TRBV20-1|many|TRBJ2-1|TRBD2
CSATRLSAGALSYNEQFF
TGCAGTGCTACACGTTTGAGTGCGGGAGCCCTCTCCTACAATGAGCAGTTCTTC
>TRBV5-1|many|TRBJ1-2|.
CASSLTVNYGYTF
TGCGCCAGCAGCTTGACAGTTAACTATGGCTACACCTTC
>TRBV5-1|many|TRBJ1-1|.
CASSLTGSFSEAFF
TGCGCCAGCAGCTTGACAGGGTCTTTTAGTGAAGCTTTCTTT
>TRBV20-1|many|TRBJ2-1|TRBD2
CSAGGEYNEQFF
TGCAGTGCTGGGGGGGAGTACAATGAGCAGTTCTTC
>TRBV5-5|many|TRBJ1-1|.
CASRQFTGMDTEAFF
TGTGCCAGCAGGCAATTCACAGGGATGGACACTGAAGCTTTCTTT
>TRBV7-2|once|TRBJ2-1|.
CASSLEAETYNEQFF
TGTGCCAGCAGCTTAGAAGCGGAAACCTACAATGAGCAGTTCTTC
>TRBV5-1|many|TRBJ2-7|.
CASSFSGGSYEQYF
TGCGCCAGCAGCTTTAGCGGAGGGTCCTACGAGCAGTACTTC
>TRBV5-1|large|TRBJ2-1|TRBD2
CASSPSGGYNEQFF
TGCGCCAGCAGCCCTAGCGGGGGATACAATGAGCAGTTCTTC
>TRBV5-1|many|TRBJ2-2|.
CASSATGRANTGELFF
TGCGCCAGCAGCGCAACAGGGAGGGCGAACACCGGGGAGCTGTTTTTT
>TRBV5-1|.|TRBJ2-1|TRBD1
CASSQDRPSGGQFF
TGCGCCAGCAGCCAGGACAGGCCCTCGGGTGGGCAGTTCTTC
>TRBV7-2|many|TRBJ2-5|TRBD2
CASSPTAGADETQYF
TGTGCCAGCAGCCCGACAGCGGGAGCGGATGAGACCCAGTACTTC
>TRBV29-1|many|TRBJ2-3|TRBD2
CSVDPPSGEASGTDTQYF
TGCAGCGTAGACCCCCCTAGCGGGGAGGCTTCCGGCACAGATACGCAGTATTTT
>TRBV5-1|many|TRBJ2-5|.
CASSWGQETQYF
TGCGCCAGCAGTTGGGGCCAGGAGACCCAGTACTTC
>TRBV27|.|TRBJ2-7|TRBD2
CASSFPAGGHRAVISYEQYF
TGTGCCAGCAGTTTCCCCGCGGGAGGCCACAGGGCCGTAATCTCCTACGAGCAGTACTTC
>TRBV6-1|few|TRBJ2-7|TRBD2
CASSETSGSYEQYF
TGTGCCAGCAGTGAAACTAGCGGGAGCTACGAGCAGTACTTC
>TRBV20-1|many|TRBJ1-5|.
CSAEDRYSNQPQHF
TGCAGTGCTGAAGACAGGTATAGCAATCAGCCCCAGCATTTT
>TRBV4-1|few|TRBJ1-2|.
CASSRAYIGLSEGYTF
TGCGCCAGCAGCCGGGCCTACATCGGGCTAAGTGAGGGCTACACCTTC
>TRBV27|few|TRBJ1-2|.
CASRQDRSSYGYTF
TGTGCCAGCAGACAAGACAGGTCGAGCTATGGCTACACCTTC
>TRBV7-2|many|TRBJ2-7|TRBD1
CASTPGQGYEQYF
TGTGCCAGCACCCCAGGACAGGGCTACGAGCAGTACTTC
>TRBV12-3/TRBV12-4|many|TRBJ2-4|TRBD1
CASSGDRVSDIQYF
TGTGCCAGCAGTGGGGACAGGGTTTCGGACATTCAGTACTTC
>TRBV12-3/TRBV12-4|many|TRBJ2-1|.
CASSNWRQASSEQFF
TGTGCCAGCAGCAATTGGCGGCAGGCCTCAAGTGAGCAGTTCTTC
>TRBV5-5|few|TRBJ2-7|TRBD2
CASSLVAGVISYEQYF
TGTGCCAGCAGCCTCGTTGCGGGGGTTATCTCCTACGAGCAGTACTTC
>TRBV12-3/TRBV12-4|many|TRBJ1-5|TRBD1
CASSFAGTGNQPQHF
TGTGCCAGCAGTTTTGCCGGGACAGGAAATCAGCCCCAGCATTTT
>TRBV30|.|TRBJ1-1|TRBD1
CACSSGGTAFF
TGTGCCTGTTCATCAGGGGGAACGGCTTTCTTT
>TRBV29-1|many|TRBJ2-7|.
CSVATGRSYEQYF
TGCAGCGTTGCAACCGGGAGATCCTACGAGCAGTACTTC
>TRBV7-9|many|TRBJ1-1|TRBD1
CASSLGQGSTEAFF
TGTGCCAGCAGCTTAGGACAGGGGAGCACTGAAGCTTTCTTT
>TRBV5-1|.|TRBJ2-5|TRBD1
CASSLPRDRGTEETQYF
TGCGCCAGCAGCTTGCCCCGGGACAGGGGAACCGAAGAGACCCAGTACTTC
>TRBV9|many|TRBJ2-7|TRBD2
CASSVDGTRGSEQYF
TGTGCCAGCAGCGTAGACGGGACTAGAGGTAGCGAGCAGTACTTC
>TRBV9|many|TRBJ2-7|.
CASSRDQHSSYEQYF
TGTGCCAGCAGCCGAGATCAACACAGCTCCTACGAGCAGTACTTC
>TRBV28|many|TRBJ2-6|TRBD2
CASSLLAGSGANVLTF
TGTGCCAGCAGTTTACTAGCGGGCTCTGGGGCCAACGTCCTGACTTTC
>TRBV6-1|few|TRBJ1-6|.
CASTRQGGNSPLHF
TGTGCCAGCACTAGGCAGGGAGGAAATTCACCCCTCCACTTT